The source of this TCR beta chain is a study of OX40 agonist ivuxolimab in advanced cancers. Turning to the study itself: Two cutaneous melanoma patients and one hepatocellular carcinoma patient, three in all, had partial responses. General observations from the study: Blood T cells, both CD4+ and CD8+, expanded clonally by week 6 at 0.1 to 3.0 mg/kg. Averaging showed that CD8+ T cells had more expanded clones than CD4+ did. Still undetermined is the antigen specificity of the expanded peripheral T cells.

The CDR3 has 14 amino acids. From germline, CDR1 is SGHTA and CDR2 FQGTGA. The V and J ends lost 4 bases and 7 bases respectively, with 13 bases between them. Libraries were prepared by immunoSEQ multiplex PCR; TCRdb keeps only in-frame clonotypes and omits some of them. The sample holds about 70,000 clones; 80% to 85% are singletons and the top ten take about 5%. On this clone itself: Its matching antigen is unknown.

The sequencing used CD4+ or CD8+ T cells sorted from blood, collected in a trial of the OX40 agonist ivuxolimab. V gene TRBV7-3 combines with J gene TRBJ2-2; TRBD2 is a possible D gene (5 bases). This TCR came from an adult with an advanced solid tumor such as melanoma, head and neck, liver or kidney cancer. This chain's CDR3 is CASSSTTYGGELFF. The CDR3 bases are TGTGCCAGCAGCTCGACTACCTATGGCGGGGAGCTGTTTTTT.